The following is a T cell receptor beta chain sequence with its context. Its matching antigen is unknown. This sample is part of a study of cytomegalovirus exposure and HLA in healthy donors. Study results and caveats: Specific recognition of CMV antigens was confirmed in vitro for a few chains (all CMV-associated).

The table came from immunoSEQ multiplex PCR; TCRdb's copy has only in-frame clones and leaves some out. The sample has about 73,000 clones; 85% to 95% are singletons. V lost 2 bases, J lost 1 base, and 9 bases lay in between. The CDR3 is 15 residues long. CDR1 is MNHEY, CDR2 SVGAGI, per germline. Sequencing input: PBMCs. The rearrangement uses TRBV6-5 and TRBJ2-1, with D possibly being TRBD2 (6 bases). The clonotype comes from a man aged 18-30 years in good health and CMV-seronegative. The DNA of the CDR3 is TGTGCCAGCAGTTACCGGGGGAGTTCCTACAATGAGCAGTTCTTC. This codes for CASSYRGSSYNEQFF.